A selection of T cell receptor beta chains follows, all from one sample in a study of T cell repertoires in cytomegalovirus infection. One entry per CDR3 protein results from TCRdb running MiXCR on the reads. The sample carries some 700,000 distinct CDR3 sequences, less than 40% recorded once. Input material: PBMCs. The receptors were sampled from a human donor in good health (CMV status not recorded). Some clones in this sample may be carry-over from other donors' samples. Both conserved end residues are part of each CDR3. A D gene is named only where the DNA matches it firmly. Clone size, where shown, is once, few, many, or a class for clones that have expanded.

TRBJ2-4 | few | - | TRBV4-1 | CASSQDTGSDIQYF | TGCGCCAGCAGCCAAGACACAGGGTCGGACATTCAGTACTTC
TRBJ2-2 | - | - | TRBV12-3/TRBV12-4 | CASSSWARDKITGELFF | TGTGCCAGCAGTTCCTGGGCCCGGGACAAGATTACCGGGGAGCTGTTTTTT
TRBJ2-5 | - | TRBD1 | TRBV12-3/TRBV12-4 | CASSGVGQGSHQETQYF | TGTGCCAGCAGCGGTGTAGGACAGGGGAGTCACCAAGAGACCCAGTACTTC
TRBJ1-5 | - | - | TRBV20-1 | CSARGINNQRQHF | TGCAGTGCTAGAGGGATCAACAATCAGCGCCAGCATTTT
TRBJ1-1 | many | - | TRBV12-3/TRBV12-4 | CASTMETVNTEAFF | TGTGCCAGCACCATGGAGACGGTGAACACTGAAGCTTTCTTT
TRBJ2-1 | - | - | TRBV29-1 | CSVTFSNPYNEQFF | TGCAGCGTTACATTTAGTAATCCCTACAATGAGCAGTTCTTC
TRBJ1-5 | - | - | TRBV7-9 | CASSLNSQPKHF | TGTGCCAGCAGCTTAAACTCGCAGCCCAAGCATTTT
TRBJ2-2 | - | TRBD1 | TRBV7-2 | CASSARLGQAGELFF | TGTGCCAGCAGCGCCCGACTGGGACAGGCCGGGGAGCTGTTTTTT
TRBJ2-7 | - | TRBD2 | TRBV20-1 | CSARPLGASGRAVGEQYF | TGCAGTGCTAGACCGCTCGGCGCTAGCGGGAGGGCAGTGGGTGAGCAGTACTTC
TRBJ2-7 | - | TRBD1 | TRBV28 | CASKSTGGRDEQYF | TGTGCCAGCAAATCGACAGGGGGACGCGACGAGCAGTACTTC
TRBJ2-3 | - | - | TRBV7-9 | CASSSGLVTQYF | TGTGCCAGCAGTAGCGGACTGGTTACGCAGTATTTT
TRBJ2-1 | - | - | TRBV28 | CASSSPRTVPVNEQFF | TGTGCCAGCAGTTCTCCGAGGACAGTGCCCGTCAATGAGCAGTTCTTC
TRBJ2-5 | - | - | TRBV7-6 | CASSSPGVGAQETQYF | TGTGCCAGCAGCTCCCCCGGTGTGGGAGCTCAAGAGACCCAGTACTTC
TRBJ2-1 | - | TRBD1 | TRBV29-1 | CSVEVGTVGNEQFF | TGCAGCGTTGAAGTTGGGACAGTAGGAAATGAGCAGTTCTTC
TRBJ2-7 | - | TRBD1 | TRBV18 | CASSPGQGAVYEQYF | TGTGCCAGCTCACCGGGACAGGGGGCCGTCTACGAGCAGTACTTC
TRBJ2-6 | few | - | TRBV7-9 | CASSDTGSTNVLTF | TGTGCCAGCAGCGACACCGGGTCCACCAACGTCCTGACTTTC
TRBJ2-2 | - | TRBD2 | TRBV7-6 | CASSLVGGSGLTGELFF | TGTGCTAGCAGCTTAGTCGGTGGTAGCGGGTTAACCGGGGAGCTGTTTTTT
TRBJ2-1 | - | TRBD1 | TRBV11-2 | CASSLYDRTGEQFF | TGTGCCAGCAGCTTATACGACCGGACAGGCGAGCAGTTCTTC
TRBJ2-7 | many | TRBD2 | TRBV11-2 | CASRSGTSGSSTYEQYF | TGTGCCAGCAGGTCCGGGACTAGCGGGAGTTCAACCTACGAGCAGTACTTC